This TCR beta chain comes out of a study of cytomegalovirus exposure and HLA in healthy donors. The CDR3 has 14 amino acids. V lost 3 bases, J lost 3 bases, and 8 bases lay in between. Looked up from germline, CDR1 is MNHEY and CDR2 is SMNVEV (reference sequence). As concerns this clone: Antigen unknown.

Study-wide results and caveats: Clusters of TCRs from the first cohort tended to co-occur in the roughly 120 validation repertoires (as a later analysis found).

Profiling relied on immunoSEQ multiplex PCR, and the TCRdb table lists in-frame clones only, not all of them. Of 90,000 to 130,000 clones in the sample, approximately 86% are singletons; the top ten hold 3% to 3.5%. Sequencing was carried out using PBMCs. This clonotype was sampled from a woman aged 18-29 years in good health and CMV-seronegative. The rearrangement uses TRBV27 and TRBJ2-2; tentatively, D is TRBD2 (6 bases). The CDR3 is CASSLEGHTGELFF. The CDR3 DNA is TGTGCCAGCAGTTTGGAGGGCCACACCGGGGAGCTGTTTTTT.